One T cell receptor (beta chain) is described in this entry. The data are from a study of blood T cell repertoires in COVID-19. TCRdb's table, derived via immunoSEQ multiplex PCR, lists solely in-frame clones and lacks some. The sample yields almost 350,000 clones, around nine tenths seen once. Sequencing used peripheral blood. This clonotype was sampled from a woman aged 55-70 years with COVID-19, enrolled during active disease.

The CDR3 loop reads CASSLVGGSGYTF. The DNA of the CDR3 is TGTGCCAGCAGCCTTGTAGGGGGCAGTGGCTACACCTTC. The chain recombines TRBV14 with TRBJ1-2, with TRBD1 identical over 7 bases. V dropped 4 bases and J dropped 7; count of bases not matched to a gene: 6. CDR3 length: 13 residues. Per germline, CDR1 SGHDN and CDR2 FVKESK. The full variable domain, rest sourced from reference TRBV14 and TRBJ1-2, is EAGVTQFPSHSVIEKGQTVTLRCDPISGHDNLYWYRRVMGKEIKFLLHFVKESKQDESGMPNNRFLAERTGGTYSTLKVQPAELEDSGVYFCASSLVGGSGYTFGSGTRLTVV.